This TCR beta chain came from a study of T cell responses to AZD1222 COVID-19 vaccine. Study context: Some second doses came at about 4 weeks and others at about 12 weeks; these were pooled. Findings and caveats of the study: Females outnumbered males among donors, who were mostly white British; clonal diversity was possibly underestimated. CD4 TCRs covered the whole spike, strongest at regions 160-218 and 743-854.

Germline lookup yields CDR1 SNHLY and CDR2 FYNNEI. The V and J ends lost 5 bases and 1 base respectively, with 8 bases between them. The CDR3 sequence is 13 residues long. The protocol was immunoSEQ multiplex PCR, while the TCRdb copy is restricted to in-frame clones and leaves out a portion. The sample records tens of thousands of clones, more than 85% being singletons. On this clone itself: No antigen is known for it.

Source: peripheral blood, taken on day 0 of AZD1222 vaccination. The clonotype originates from an adult in good health. The rearrangement links TRBV2 to TRBJ1-1; D is uncertain. CDR3: CASSSTPNTEAFF. CDR3 DNA: TGTGCCAGCAGTTCGACACCGAACACTGAAGCTTTCTTT.